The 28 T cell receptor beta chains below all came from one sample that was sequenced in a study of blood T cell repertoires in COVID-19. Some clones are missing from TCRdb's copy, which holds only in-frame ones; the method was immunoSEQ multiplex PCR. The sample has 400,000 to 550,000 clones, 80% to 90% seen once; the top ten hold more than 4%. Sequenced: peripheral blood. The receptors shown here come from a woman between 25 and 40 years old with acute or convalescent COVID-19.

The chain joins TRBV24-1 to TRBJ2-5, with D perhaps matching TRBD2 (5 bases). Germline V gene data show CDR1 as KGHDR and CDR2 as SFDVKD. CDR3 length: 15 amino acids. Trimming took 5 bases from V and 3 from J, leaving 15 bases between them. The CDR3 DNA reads TGTGCCACCAGTGTTATTCGGGGTGGAAAAGAGACCCAGTACTTC. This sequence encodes CATSVIRGGKETQYF.

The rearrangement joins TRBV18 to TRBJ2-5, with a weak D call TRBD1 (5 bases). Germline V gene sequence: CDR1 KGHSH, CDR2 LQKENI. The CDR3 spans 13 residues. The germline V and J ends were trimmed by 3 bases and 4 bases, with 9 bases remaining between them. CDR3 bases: TGTGCCAGCTCACCCAGTAGGGGAGAGACCCAGTACTTC. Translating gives CASSPSRGETQYF.

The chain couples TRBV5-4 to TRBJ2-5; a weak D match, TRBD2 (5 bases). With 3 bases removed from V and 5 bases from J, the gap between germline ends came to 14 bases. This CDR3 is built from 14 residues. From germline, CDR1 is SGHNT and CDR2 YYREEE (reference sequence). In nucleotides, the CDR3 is TGTGCCAGCAGCTCGTACGGGGAACGGGAGACCCAGTACTTC. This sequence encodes CASSSYGERETQYF.

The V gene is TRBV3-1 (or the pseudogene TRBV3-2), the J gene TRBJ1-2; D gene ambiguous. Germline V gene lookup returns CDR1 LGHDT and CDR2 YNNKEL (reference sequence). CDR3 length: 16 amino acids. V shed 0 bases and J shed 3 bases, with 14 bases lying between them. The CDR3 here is CASSQDVGVWDYGYTF. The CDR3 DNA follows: TGTGCCAGCAGCCAAGACGTCGGGGTCTGGGACTATGGCTACACCTTC.

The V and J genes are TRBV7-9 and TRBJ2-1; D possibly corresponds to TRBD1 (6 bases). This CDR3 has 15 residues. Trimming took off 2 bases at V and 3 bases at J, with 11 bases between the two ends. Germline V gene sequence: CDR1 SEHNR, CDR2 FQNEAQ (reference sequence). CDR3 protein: CASSLTGQLYNEQFF. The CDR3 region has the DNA TGTGCCAGCAGCTTAACCGGACAGCTCTACAATGAGCAGTTCTTC.

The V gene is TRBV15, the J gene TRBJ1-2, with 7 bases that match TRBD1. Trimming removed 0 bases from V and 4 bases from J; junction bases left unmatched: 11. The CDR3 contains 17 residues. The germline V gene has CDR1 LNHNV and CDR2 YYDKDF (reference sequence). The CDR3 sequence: CATSRDRQGVVGYGYTF. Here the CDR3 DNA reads TGTGCCACCAGCAGAGATCGCCAGGGGGTTGTCGGCTATGGCTACACCTTC.

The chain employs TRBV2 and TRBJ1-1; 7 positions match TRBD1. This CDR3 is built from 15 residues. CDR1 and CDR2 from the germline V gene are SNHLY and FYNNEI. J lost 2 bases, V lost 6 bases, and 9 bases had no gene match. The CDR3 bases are TGTGCCAGCAGCGGACCGGGACAGAAAAACACTGAAGCTTTCTTT. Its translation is CASSGPGQKNTEAFF.

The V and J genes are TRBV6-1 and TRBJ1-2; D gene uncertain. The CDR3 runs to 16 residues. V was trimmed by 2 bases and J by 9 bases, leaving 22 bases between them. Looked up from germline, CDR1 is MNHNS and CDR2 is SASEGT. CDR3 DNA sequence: TGTGCCAGCAGTGAAACGACAAGGCCCTCGGGAAGGCGCTACACCTTC. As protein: CASSETTRPSGRRYTF.

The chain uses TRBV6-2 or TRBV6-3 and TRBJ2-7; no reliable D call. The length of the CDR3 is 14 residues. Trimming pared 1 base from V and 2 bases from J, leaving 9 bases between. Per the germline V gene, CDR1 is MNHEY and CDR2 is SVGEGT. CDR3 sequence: CASSYFPVAYEQYF. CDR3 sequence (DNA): TGTGCCAGCAGTTACTTTCCGGTAGCCTACGAGCAGTACTTC.

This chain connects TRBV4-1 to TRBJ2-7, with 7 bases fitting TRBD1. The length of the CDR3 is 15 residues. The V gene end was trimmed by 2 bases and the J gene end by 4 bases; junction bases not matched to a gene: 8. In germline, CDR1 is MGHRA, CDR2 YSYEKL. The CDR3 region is CASSQITGAQYEQYF. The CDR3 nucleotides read TGCGCCAGCAGCCAAATCACAGGGGCACAGTACGAGCAGTACTTC.

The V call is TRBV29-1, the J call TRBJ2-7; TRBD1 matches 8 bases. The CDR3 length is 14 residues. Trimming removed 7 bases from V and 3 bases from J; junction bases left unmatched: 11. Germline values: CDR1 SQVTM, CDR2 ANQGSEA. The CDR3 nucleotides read TGCAGCGCTTCGGACAGGGCCTATGGCTACGAGCAGTACTTC. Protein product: CSASDRAYGYEQYF.

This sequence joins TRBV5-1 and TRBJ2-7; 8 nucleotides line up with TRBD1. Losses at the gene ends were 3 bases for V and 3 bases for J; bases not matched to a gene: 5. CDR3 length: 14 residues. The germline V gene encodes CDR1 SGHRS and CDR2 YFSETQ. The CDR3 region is CASSSGQGFYEQYF. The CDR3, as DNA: TGCGCCAGCAGCTCCGGACAGGGTTTCTACGAGCAGTACTTC.

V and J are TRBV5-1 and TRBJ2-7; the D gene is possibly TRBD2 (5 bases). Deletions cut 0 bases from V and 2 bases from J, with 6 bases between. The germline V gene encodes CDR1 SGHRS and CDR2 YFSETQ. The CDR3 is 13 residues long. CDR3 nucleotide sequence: TGCGCCAGCAGCTTGGGAGGGACCTACGAGCAGTACTTC. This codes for CASSLGGTYEQYF.

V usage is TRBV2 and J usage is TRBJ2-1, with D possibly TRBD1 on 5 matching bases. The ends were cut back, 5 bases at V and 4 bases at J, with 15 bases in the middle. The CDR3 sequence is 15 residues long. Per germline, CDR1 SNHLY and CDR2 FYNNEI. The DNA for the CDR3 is TGTGCCAGCAGTTTAACCACAGGAGCTTACAATGAGCAGTTCTTC. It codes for CASSLTTGAYNEQFF.

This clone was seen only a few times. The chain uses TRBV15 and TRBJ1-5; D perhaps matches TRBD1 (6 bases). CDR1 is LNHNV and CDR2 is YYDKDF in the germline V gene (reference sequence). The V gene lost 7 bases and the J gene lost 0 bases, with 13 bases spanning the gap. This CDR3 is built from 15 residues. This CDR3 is CATKGERFSNQPQHF. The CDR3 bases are TGTGCCACCAAGGGGGAACGTTTTAGCAATCAGCCCCAGCATTTT. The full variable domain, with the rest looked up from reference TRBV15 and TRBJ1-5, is DAMVIQNPRYQVTQFGKPVTLSCSQTLNHNVMYWYQQKSSQAPKLLFHYYDKDFNNEADTPDNFQSRRPNTSFCFLDIRSPGLGDTAMYLCATKGERFSNQPQHFGDGTRLSIL.

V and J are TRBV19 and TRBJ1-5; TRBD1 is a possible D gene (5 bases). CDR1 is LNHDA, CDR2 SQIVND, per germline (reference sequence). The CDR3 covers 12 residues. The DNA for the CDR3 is TGTGGGGCAGGGCAGGGTGGTCAGCCCCAGCATTTT. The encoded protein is CGAGQGGQPQHF.

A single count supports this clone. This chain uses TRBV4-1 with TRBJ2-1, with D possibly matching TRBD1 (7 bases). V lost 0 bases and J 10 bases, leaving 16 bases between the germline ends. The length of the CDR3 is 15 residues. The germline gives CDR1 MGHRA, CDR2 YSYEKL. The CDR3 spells CASSQEGGWAGEQFF. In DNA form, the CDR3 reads TGCGCCAGCAGCCAAGAAGGGGGCTGGGCGGGAGAGCAGTTCTTC.

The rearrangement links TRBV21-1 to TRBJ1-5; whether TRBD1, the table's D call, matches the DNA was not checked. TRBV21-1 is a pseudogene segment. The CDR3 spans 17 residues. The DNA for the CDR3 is TGTGCCAGCAGCAAAGCCGCAGGGACAGGGGGCGATCAGCCCCAGCATTTT. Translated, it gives CASSKAAGTGGDQPQHF.

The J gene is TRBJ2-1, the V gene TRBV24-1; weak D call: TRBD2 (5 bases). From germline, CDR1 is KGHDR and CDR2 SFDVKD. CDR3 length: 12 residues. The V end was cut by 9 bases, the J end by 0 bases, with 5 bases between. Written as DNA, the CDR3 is TGTGCCACCCGGGGCTCCTACAATGAGCAGTTCTTC. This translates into CATRGSYNEQFF.

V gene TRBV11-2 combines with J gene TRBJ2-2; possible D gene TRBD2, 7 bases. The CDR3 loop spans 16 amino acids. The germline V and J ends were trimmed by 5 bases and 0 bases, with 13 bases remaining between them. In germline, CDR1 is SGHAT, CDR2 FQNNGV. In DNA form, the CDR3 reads TGTGCCAGCAGCCTGGGCGGGGGCGCGAACACCGGGGAGCTGTTTTTT. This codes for CASSLGGGANTGELFF.

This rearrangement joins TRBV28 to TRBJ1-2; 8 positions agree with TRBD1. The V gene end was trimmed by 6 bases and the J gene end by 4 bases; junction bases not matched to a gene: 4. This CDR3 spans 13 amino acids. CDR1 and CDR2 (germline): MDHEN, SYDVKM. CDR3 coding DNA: TGTGCCAGCAGCTCAGGGGGCGTCTATGGCTACACCTTC. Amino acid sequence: CASSSGGVYGYTF.

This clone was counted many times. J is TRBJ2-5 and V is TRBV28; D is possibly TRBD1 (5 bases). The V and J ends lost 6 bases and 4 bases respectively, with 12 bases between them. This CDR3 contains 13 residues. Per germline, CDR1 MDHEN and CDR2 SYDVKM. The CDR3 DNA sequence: TGTGCCAGCAGACCTCAGGGTCGAGAGACCCAGTACTTC. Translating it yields CASRPQGRETQYF. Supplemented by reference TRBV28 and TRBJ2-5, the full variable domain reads DVKVTQSSRYLVKRTGEKVFLECVQDMDHENMFWYRQDPGLGLRLIYFSYDVKMKEKGDIPEGYSVSREKKERFSLILESASTNQTSMYLCASRPQGRETQYFGPGTRLLVL.

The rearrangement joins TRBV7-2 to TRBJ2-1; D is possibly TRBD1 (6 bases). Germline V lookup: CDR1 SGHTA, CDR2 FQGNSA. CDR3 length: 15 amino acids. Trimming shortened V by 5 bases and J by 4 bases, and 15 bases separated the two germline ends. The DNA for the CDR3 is TGTGCCAGCAGCCGCCAGGGGAACCAATACAATGAGCAGTTCTTC. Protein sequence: CASSRQGNQYNEQFF.

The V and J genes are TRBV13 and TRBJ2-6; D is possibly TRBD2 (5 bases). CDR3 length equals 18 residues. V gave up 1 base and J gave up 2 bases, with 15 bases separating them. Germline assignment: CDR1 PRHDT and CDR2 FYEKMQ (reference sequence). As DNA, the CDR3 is TGTGCCAGCAGCTTAGTTCGGGGAGTCTTAGCTGGGGCCAACGTCCTGACTTTC. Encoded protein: CASSLVRGVLAGANVLTF.

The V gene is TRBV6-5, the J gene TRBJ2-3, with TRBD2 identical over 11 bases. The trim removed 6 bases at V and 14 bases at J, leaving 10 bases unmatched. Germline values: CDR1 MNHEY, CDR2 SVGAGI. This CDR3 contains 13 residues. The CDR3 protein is CASSLQLAGVRYF. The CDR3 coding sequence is TGTGCCAGCAGCCTACAACTAGCGGGGGTTCGGTATTTT.

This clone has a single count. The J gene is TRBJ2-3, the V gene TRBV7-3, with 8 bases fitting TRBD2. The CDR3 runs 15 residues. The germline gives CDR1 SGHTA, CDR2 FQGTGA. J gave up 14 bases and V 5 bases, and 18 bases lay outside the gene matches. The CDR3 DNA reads TGTGCCAGCAGCGACGGGCCGGGAGCGGGGGCAATCGCGTATTTT. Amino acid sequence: CASSDGPGAGAIAYF. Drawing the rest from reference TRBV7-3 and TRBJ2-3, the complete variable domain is GAGVSQTPSNKVTEKGKYVELRCDPISGHTALYWYRQSLGQGPEFLIYFQGTGAADDSGLPNDRFFAVRPEGSVSTLKIQRTERGDSAVYLCASSDGPGAGAIAYFGPGTRLTVL.

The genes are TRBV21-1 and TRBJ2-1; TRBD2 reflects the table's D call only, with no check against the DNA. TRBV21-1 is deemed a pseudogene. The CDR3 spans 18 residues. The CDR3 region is CASSRLIRLRSSYNEQFF. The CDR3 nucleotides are TGTGCCAGCAGCAGGCTGATTCGATTAAGGAGCTCCTACAATGAGCAGTTCTTC.

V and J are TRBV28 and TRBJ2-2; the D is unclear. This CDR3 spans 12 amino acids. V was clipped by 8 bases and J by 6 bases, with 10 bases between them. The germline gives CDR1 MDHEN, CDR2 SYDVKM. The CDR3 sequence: CASLGLAGELFF. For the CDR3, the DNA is TGTGCCAGCCTAGGTTTAGCCGGGGAGCTGTTTTTT.